The 6 T cell receptor beta chains below all came from one sample that was sequenced in a study of blood T cell repertoires in COVID-19. The table came from immunoSEQ multiplex PCR; TCRdb's copy has only in-frame clones and leaves some out. The sample shows 55,000 to 75,000 clones, around 82% of them seen only once. The sequencing sample was made of peripheral blood. The receptors derive from an elderly man with active COVID-19.

This chain joins TRBV18 and TRBJ1-2; no firm D call. V gave up 2 bases and J gave up 4 bases, with 17 bases separating them. This CDR3 comprises 16 residues. Germline CDR1 KGHSH, CDR2 LQKENI. CDR3 sequence: CASSPLGFGDSYGYTF. In DNA, the CDR3 is TGTGCCAGCTCACCATTGGGGTTCGGGGATTCCTATGGCTACACCTTC.

V gene TRBV25-1 combines with J gene TRBJ2-3, with D possibly matching TRBD2 (6 bases). Trimming took 7 bases from V and 0 from J, leaving 11 bases between them. Germline V CDR1 and CDR2: MGHDK, SYGVNS. The CDR3 covers 14 residues. CDR3 loop: CASTLAASTDTQYF. In nucleotides, the CDR3 is TGTGCCAGCACCTTAGCGGCTAGCACAGATACGCAGTATTTT.

This clone was seen more than once but under ten times. V is TRBV28 and J is TRBJ2-7; 7 bases align to TRBD2. CDR3 length: 14 residues. Per the germline V gene, CDR1 is MDHEN and CDR2 is SYDVKM. Losses at the gene ends were 8 bases for V and 1 base for J; bases not matched to a gene: 8. CDR3 amino acids: CASRRRELSYEQYF. DNA of the CDR3: TGTGCCAGCCGACGGCGGGAGCTTTCCTACGAGCAGTACTTC.

The chain combines TRBV4-1 with TRBJ1-5; 10 bases line up with TRBD1. There are 15 residues in the CDR3. V was pared by 4 bases and J by 4 bases, with 4 bases of the junction left unmatched. Germline V gene lookup returns CDR1 MGHRA and CDR2 YSYEKL. Here the CDR3 reads CASSRSGQGNQPQHF. The DNA for the CDR3 is TGCGCCAGCAGCCGGTCGGGACAGGGGAATCAGCCCCAGCATTTT.

The rearrangement uses TRBV7-9 and TRBJ2-5; 10 bases are shared with TRBD2. This CDR3 spans 14 amino acids. The V gene end was trimmed by 5 bases and the J gene end by 5 bases; junction bases not matched to a gene: 5. Germline CDR1 SEHNR, CDR2 FQNEAQ (reference sequence). In nucleotides, the CDR3 is TGTGCCAGCAGCGGGGGACTAGCGTCTGAGACCCAGTACTTC. The encoded protein is CASSGGLASETQYF.

The J gene is TRBJ1-1, the V gene TRBV28, with D unclear. Germline CDR1 and CDR2: MDHEN and SYDVKM. The CDR3 covers 13 residues. Trimming took off 7 bases at V and 8 bases at J, with 17 bases between the two ends. Here the CDR3 DNA reads TGTGCCAGCACTAATTCCGCGGTCGGGGAAGCTTTCTTT. Amino acid sequence: CASTNSAVGEAFF.